The sequence of this TCR beta chain was determined in a study of OX40 agonist ivuxolimab in advanced cancers. For the study at large: Under the entry rules, prior anti-PD-1, anti-PD-L1 or anti-CTLA-4 therapy was allowed, and 40% had some. Whole-study findings and limits: At 0.1-3.0 mg/kg, partial responders had clonal expansion among the lowest observed.

This clone was recorded only once. Antigen unknown. TCRdb's copy holds only in-frame clones and misses some; the assay was immunoSEQ multiplex PCR. Altogether 95,000 to 150,000 clones are present, over 85% being singletons, with the ten largest covering more than 0.15%. Trimming shortened V by 1 base and J by 4 bases, and 2 bases separated the two germline ends. CDR1 SGHVS and CDR2 FQNEAQ come from the germline V gene. The CDR3 covers 13 residues. The chain links TRBV7-8 to TRBJ1-6; D call uncertain. The sequencing here drew on CD4+ or CD8+ T cells sorted from blood, taken in a trial of the OX40 agonist ivuxolimab. The receptor was isolated from an adult with an advanced solid tumor such as melanoma, head and neck, liver or kidney cancer. CDR3 coding DNA: TGTGCCAGCAGCTTAGAATATAATTCACCCCTCCACTTT. It is translated as CASSLEYNSPLHF.